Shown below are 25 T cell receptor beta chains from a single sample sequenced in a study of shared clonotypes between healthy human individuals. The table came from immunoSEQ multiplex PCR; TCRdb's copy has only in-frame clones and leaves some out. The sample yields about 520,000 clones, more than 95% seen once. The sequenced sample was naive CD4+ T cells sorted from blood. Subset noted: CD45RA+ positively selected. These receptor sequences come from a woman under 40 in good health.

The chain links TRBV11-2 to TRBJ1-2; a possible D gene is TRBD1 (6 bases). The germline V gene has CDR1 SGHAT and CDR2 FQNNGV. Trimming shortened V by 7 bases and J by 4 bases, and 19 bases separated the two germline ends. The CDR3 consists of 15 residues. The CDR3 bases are TGTGCCAGCACCCCCCCCCAGGGGCGGGTCTATGGCTACACCTTC. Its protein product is CASTPPQGRVYGYTF.

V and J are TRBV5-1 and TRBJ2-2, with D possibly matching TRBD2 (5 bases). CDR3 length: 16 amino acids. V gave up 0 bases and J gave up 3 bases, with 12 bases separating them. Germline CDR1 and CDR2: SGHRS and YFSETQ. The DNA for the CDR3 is TGCGCCAGCAGCTTGGTTGCCGGAGGTTACACCGGGGAGCTGTTTTTT. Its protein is CASSLVAGGYTGELFF. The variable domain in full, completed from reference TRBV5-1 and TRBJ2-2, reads KAGVTQTPRYLIKTRGQQVTLSCSPISGHRSVSWYQQTPGQGLQFLFEYFSETQRNKGNFPGRFSGRQFSNSRSEMNVSTLELGDSALYLCASSLVAGGYTGELFFGEGSRLTVL.

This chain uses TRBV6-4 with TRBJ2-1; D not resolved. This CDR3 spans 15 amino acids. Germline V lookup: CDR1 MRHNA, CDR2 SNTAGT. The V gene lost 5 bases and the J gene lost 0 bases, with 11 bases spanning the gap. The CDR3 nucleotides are TGTGCCAGCAGTTTAAGTGGGGACTCCTACAATGAGCAGTTCTTC. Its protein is CASSLSGDSYNEQFF.

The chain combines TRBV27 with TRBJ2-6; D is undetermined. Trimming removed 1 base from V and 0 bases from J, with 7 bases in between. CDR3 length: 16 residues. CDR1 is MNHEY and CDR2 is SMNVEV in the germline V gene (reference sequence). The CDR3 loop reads CASSLFRSSGANVLTF. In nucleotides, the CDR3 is TGTGCCAGCAGTTTATTCCGGAGCTCTGGGGCCAACGTCCTGACTTTC.

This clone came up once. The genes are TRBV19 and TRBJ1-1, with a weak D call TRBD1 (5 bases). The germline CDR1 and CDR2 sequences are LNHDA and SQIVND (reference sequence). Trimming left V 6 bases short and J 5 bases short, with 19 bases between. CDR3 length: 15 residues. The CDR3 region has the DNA TGTGCCAGTAGACCAACTCTTGGGGGTCGAACTGAAGCTTTCTTT. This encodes CASRPTLGGRTEAFF. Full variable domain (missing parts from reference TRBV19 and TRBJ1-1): DGGITQSPKYLFRKEGQNVTLSCEQNLNHDAMYWYRQDPGQGLRLIYYSQIVNDFQKGDIAEGYSVSREKKESFPLTVTSAQKNPTAFYLCASRPTLGGRTEAFFGQGTRLTVV.

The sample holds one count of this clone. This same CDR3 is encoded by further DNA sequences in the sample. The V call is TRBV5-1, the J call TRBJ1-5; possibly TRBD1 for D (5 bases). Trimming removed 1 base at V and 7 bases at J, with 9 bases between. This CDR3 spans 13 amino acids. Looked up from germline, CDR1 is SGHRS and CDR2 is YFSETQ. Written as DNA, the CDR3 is TGCGCCAGCAGCTTGCAGGGAGGGCAGCCCCAGCATTTT. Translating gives CASSLQGGQPQHF.

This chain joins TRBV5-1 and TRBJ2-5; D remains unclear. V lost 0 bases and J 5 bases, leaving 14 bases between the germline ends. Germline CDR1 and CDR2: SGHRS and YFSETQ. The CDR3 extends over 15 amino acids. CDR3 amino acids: CASSLVAKGGETQYF. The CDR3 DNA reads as TGCGCCAGCAGCTTGGTGGCGAAGGGTGGCGAGACCCAGTACTTC.

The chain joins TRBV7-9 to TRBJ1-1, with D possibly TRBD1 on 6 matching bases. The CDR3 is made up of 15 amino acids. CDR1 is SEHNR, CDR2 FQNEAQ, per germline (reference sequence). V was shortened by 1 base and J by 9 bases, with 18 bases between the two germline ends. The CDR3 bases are TGTGCCAGCAGCTTAGACAGGGAGGGCCCCCTGAAAGCTTTCTTT. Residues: CASSLDREGPLKAFF.

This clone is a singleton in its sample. CDR3 nucleotides: TGTGCCAGCTCGTCAGCTAGCGGGAACACCGGGGAGCTGTTTTTT. Protein sequence: CASSSASGNTGELFF. The rearrangement joins TRBV18 to TRBJ2-2; 7 nucleotides agree with TRBD2. V shed 6 bases and J 1 base; nucleotides not matched to a gene: 5. The CDR3 loop spans 15 amino acids. Germline V gives CDR1 KGHSH, CDR2 LQKENI.

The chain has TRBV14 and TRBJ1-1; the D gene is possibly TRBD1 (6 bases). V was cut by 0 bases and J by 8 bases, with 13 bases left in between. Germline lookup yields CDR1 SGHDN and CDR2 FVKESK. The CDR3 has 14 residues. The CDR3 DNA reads TGTGCCAGCAGCCAAGATCTCCAGGGGAAAGAAGCTTTCTTT. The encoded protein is CASSQDLQGKEAFF.

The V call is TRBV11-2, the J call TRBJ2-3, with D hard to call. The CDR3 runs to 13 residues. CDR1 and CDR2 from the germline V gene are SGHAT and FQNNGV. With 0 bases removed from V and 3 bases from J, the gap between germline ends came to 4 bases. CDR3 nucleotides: TGTGCCAGCAGCTTAGAGCAGACAGATACGCAGTATTTT. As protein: CASSLEQTDTQYF.

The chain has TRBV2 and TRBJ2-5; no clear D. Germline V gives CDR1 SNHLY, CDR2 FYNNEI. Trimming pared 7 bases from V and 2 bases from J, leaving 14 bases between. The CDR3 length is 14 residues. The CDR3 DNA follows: TGTGCCAGCACCTCGGGTACGATTCAAGAGACCCAGTACTTC. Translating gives CASTSGTIQETQYF. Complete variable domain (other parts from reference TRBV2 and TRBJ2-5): EPEVTQTPSHQVTQMGQEVILRCVPISNHLYFYWYRQILGQKVEFLVSFYNNEISEKSEIFDDQFSVERPDGSNFTLKIRSTKLEDSAMYFCASTSGTIQETQYFGPGTRLLVL.

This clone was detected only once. The CDR3 loop is CASNRDSLIYEQYF. The DNA of the CDR3 is TGCGCCAGCAATAGGGACTCTCTCATTTACGAGCAGTACTTC. The J gene is TRBJ2-7, the V gene TRBV5-1; D possibly corresponds to TRBD2 (6 bases). Between the trimmed V and J ends, which lost 6 bases and 4 bases, there was a span of 17 bases. Germline V gene lookup returns CDR1 SGHRS and CDR2 YFSETQ. The length of the CDR3 is 14 residues.

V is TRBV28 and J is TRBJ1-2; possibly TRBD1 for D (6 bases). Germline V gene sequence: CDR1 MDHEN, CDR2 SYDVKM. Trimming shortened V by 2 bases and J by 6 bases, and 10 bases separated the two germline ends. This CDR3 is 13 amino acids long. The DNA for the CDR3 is TGTGCCAGCAGTTTAGGCCGGACAGATGGCTACACCTTC. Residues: CASSLGRTDGYTF.

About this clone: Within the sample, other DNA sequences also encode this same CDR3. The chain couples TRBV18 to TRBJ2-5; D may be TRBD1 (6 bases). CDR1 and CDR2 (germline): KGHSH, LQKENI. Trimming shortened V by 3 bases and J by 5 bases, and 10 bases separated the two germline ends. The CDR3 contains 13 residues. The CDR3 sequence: CASSPRGTETQYF. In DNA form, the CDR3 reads TGTGCCAGCTCACCGAGGGGGACCGAGACCCAGTACTTC.

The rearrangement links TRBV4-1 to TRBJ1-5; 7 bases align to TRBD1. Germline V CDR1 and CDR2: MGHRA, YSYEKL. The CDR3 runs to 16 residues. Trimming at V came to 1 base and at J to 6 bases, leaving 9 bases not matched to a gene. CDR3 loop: CASSQVGTGVGQPQHF. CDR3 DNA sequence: TGCGCCAGCAGCCAAGTAGGTACAGGGGTCGGTCAGCCCCAGCATTTT.

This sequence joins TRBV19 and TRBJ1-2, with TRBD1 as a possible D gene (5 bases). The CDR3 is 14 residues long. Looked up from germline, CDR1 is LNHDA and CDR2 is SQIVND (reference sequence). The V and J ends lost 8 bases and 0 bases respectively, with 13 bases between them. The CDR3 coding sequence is TGTGCCAGTCGGAGACAGACTCCTAACTATGGCTACACCTTC. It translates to CASRRQTPNYGYTF.

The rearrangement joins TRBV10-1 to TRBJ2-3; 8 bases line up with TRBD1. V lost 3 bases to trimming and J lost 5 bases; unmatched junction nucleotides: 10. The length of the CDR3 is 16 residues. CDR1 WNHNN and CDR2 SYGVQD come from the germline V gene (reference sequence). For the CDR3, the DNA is TGCGCCAGCAGTGACTCGACAGGGGCCGGTGGAGATACGCAGTATTTT. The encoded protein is CASSDSTGAGGDTQYF.

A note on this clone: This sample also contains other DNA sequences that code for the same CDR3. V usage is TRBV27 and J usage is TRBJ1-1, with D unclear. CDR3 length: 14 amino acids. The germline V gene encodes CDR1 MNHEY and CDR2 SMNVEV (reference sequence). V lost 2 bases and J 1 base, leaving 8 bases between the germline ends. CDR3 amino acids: CASSLRNRNTEAFF. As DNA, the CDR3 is TGTGCCAGCAGTTTAAGGAACAGGAACACTGAAGCTTTCTTT.

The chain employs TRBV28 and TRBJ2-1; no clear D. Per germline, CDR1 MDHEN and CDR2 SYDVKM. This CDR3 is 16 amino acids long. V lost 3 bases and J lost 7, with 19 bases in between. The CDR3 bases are TGTGCCAGCAGTTTCTTGGACGTCCAAAGCCGAAATGAGCAGTTCTTC. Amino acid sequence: CASSFLDVQSRNEQFF.

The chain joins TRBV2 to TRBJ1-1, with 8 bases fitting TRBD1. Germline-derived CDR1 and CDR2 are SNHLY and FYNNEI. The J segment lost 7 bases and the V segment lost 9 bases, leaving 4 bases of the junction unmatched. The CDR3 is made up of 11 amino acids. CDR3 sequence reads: CASRGQGEAFF. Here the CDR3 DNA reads TGTGCCAGTAGAGGACAGGGTGAAGCTTTCTTT.

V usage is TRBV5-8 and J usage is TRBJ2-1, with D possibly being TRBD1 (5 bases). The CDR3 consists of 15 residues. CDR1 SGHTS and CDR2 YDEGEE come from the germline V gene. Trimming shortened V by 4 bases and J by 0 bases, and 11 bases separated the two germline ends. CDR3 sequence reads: CASSLDQGSYNEQFF. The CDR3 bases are TGTGCCAGCAGCCTAGACCAGGGCTCCTACAATGAGCAGTTCTTC.

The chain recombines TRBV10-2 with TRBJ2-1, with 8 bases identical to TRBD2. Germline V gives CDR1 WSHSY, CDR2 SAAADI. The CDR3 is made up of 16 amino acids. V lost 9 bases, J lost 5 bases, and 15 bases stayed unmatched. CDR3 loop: CASQHPGTRINNEQFF. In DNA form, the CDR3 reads TGCGCCAGTCAACACCCCGGGACTAGGATAAACAATGAGCAGTTCTTC.

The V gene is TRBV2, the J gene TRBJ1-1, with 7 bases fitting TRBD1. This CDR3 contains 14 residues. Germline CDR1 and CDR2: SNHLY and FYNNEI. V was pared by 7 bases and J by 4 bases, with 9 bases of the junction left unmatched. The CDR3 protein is CASKGVRGVTEAFF. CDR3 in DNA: TGTGCCAGCAAGGGAGTCAGGGGGGTCACTGAAGCTTTCTTT.

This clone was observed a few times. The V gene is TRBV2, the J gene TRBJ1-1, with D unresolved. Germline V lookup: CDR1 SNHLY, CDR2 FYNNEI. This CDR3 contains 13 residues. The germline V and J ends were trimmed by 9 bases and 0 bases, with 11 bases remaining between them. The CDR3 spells CASQRFMNTEAFF. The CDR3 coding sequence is TGTGCCAGTCAACGGTTCATGAACACTGAAGCTTTCTTT.